The TCR beta chain described here comes from a study of OX40 agonist ivuxolimab in advanced cancers. Study context: The patients received ivuxolimab by intravenous route every 2 weeks at 0.01 to 10 mg/kg. Broader study findings: Normalized expansion of T-cell clones was also low for some nonresponders. Relative to CD4+ cells, CD8+ T cells on average had more expanded clones.

The germline gives CDR1 SNHLY, CDR2 FYNNEI. The V gene lost 6 bases and the J gene lost 0 bases, with 14 bases spanning the gap. The CDR3 is made up of 15 amino acids. Worth noting for this clone: Its antigen is undetermined.

This table comes from immunoSEQ multiplex PCR, and its TCRdb copy is limited to in-frame clones, with some not included. The repertoire holds about 68,000 clones, with roughly nine tenths as singletons. The TCR sequence derives from an adult with an advanced solid tumor such as melanoma, head and neck, liver or kidney cancer. The genes are TRBV2 and TRBJ1-1; a weak D match, TRBD1 (6 bases). The specimen was CD4+ or CD8+ T cells sorted from blood, collected in a trial of the OX40 agonist ivuxolimab. CDR3: CASSPNRAVNTEAFF. The CDR3 nucleotides are TGTGCCAGCAGCCCAAACAGGGCTGTGAACACTGAAGCTTTCTTT.